This T cell receptor (beta chain) derives from a study of cytotoxic CD8 clonotypes in ibrutinib-treated CLL. Study-level information: Within the patient group, under 12 were relapsed/refractory and some 15 treatment-naive, and 17 were IGHV unmutated. Findings and caveats of the study: Public clonotypes were rare and shrank or held steady on treatment.

The method was immunoSEQ multiplex PCR; TCRdb's version includes in-frame clones alone and lacks a portion of them. The sample yields approximately 80,000 clones, 85% to 90% seen once. This clone occurred a few times. Its cognate antigen is unknown. The germline V and J ends were trimmed by 4 bases and 2 bases, with 0 bases remaining between them. The length of the CDR3 is 10 residues. The germline V gene encodes CDR1 SNHLY and CDR2 FYNNEI. The specimen comprised PBMCs, sampled before ibrutinib treatment. This chain links TRBV2 with TRBJ2-7, with no clear D. The TCR originated in a human donor with chronic lymphocytic leukemia. The CDR3 reads CASSAYEQYF. CDR3 nucleotides: TGTGCCAGCAGTGCCTACGAGCAGTACTTC.